The next 28 T cell receptor beta chains were all read from a single sample in a study of blood T cell repertoires in COVID-19. Some clones are missing from TCRdb's copy, which holds only in-frame ones; the method was immunoSEQ multiplex PCR. This table has 200,000 to 300,000 clones, 80% to 90% appearing once. Source material: peripheral blood. The receptors stem from a woman between 40 and 55 years old with acute or convalescent COVID-19.

J is TRBJ1-1 and V is TRBV7-9, with TRBD1 as a possible D gene (5 bases). The CDR3 runs 15 residues. Trimming cost V 1 base and J 5 bases, with 14 bases left between them. CDR1 and CDR2 (germline): SEHNR, FQNEAQ (reference sequence). CDR3 nucleotides: TGTGCCAGCAGCTTAGGAGGGGCCGGGAGTACTGAAGCTTTCTTT. Protein product: CASSLGGAGSTEAFF.

The chain couples TRBV7-2 to TRBJ1-3; no reliable D call. Trimming cost V 5 bases and J 4 bases, with 9 bases left between them. The CDR3 runs to 13 residues. CDR1 is SGHTA and CDR2 is FQGNSA in the germline V gene. CDR3 in DNA: TGTGCCAGCAGCCCGGGAGGAGGAAACACCATATATTTT. Its translation is CASSPGGGNTIYF.

The chain links TRBV20-1 to TRBJ1-2; D gene ambiguous. The CDR3 loop spans 11 amino acids. Germline CDR1 is DFQATT and CDR2 is SNEGSKA (reference sequence). The V end was cut by 4 bases, the J end by 5 bases, with 8 bases between. This CDR3 reads CSANERYGYTF. In nucleotides, the CDR3 is TGCAGTGCTAATGAGCGATATGGCTACACCTTC.

The rearrangement joins TRBV3-1 (or the pseudogene TRBV3-2) to TRBJ2-5; 12 nucleotides agree with TRBD2. Trimming removed 3 bases from V and 2 bases from J; junction bases left unmatched: 7. Germline-derived CDR1 and CDR2 are LGHDT and YNNKEL (reference sequence). This CDR3 is built from 17 residues. Here the CDR3 DNA reads TGTGCCAGCAGCCACTTACTAGCGGGGGGCTCTCAAGAGACCCAGTACTTC. This gives the protein CASSHLLAGGSQETQYF.

The rearrangement links TRBV27 to TRBJ1-1, with 8 bases lining up with TRBD1. Germline V gene sequence: CDR1 MNHEY, CDR2 SMNVEV (reference sequence). J gave up 4 bases and V 6 bases, and 4 bases lay outside the gene matches. This CDR3 contains 13 residues. The CDR3 protein is CASRQTGVTEAFF. The DNA for the CDR3 is TGTGCCAGCAGACAGACAGGGGTCACTGAAGCTTTCTTT.

This chain connects TRBV9 to TRBJ2-3; D unresolved. CDR1 and CDR2 from the germline V gene are SGDLS and YYNGEE. The CDR3 contains 15 residues. Trimming cost V 0 bases and J 5 bases, with 13 bases left between them. The CDR3 DNA sequence: TGTGCCAGCAGCGTAGCGGGTAGCTTTGGAGATACGCAGTATTTT. It is translated as CASSVAGSFGDTQYF. Full variable domain (rest looked up from reference TRBV9 and TRBJ2-3): DSGVTQTPKHLITATGQRVTLRCSPRSGDLSVYWYQQSLDQGLQFLIQYYNGEERAKGNILERFSAQQFPDLHSELNLSSLELGDSALYFCASSVAGSFGDTQYFGPGTRLTVL.

The chain joins TRBV5-1 to TRBJ2-1; 9 bases agree with TRBD2. Germline trimming cut 0 bases from V and 7 bases from J; bases unmatched to any gene: 5. Germline V gives CDR1 SGHRS, CDR2 YFSETQ. The CDR3 covers 15 residues. CDR3: CASSLGRGGRNEQFF. CDR3 sequence (DNA): TGCGCCAGCAGCTTGGGGCGGGGGGGCCGAAATGAGCAGTTCTTC.

The chain is built from TRBV11-2 and TRBJ1-2; maybe TRBD1 (6 bases). Deletions cut 0 bases from V and 9 bases from J, with 17 bases between. The CDR3 covers 15 residues. CDR1 is SGHAT, CDR2 FQNNGV, per germline. The CDR3 is CASSLDLMDSGSYTF. In DNA, the CDR3 is TGTGCCAGCAGCTTAGATTTGATGGACAGTGGGAGCTACACCTTC.

The chain combines TRBV12-5 with TRBJ2-3; 7 nucleotides match TRBD2. The CDR3 length is 14 residues. J gave up 8 bases and V 3 bases, and 8 bases lay outside the gene matches. The germline CDR1 and CDR2 sequences are LGHNT and FRNRAP. The CDR3 DNA reads as TGTGCTAGTGGTTTTTTGGGGGGGAGGGGTACGCAGTATTTT. This translates into CASGFLGGRGTQYF.

This clone was seen once. The chain uses TRBV7-6 and TRBJ1-4, with no clear D. Germline CDR1 and CDR2: SGHVS and FNYEAQ. V shed 2 bases and J shed 0 bases, with 16 bases lying between them. The CDR3 spans 18 residues. The CDR3 bases are TGTGCCAGCAGCTTAAGTCCTGGTCGAACTGCAACTAATGAAAAACTGTTTTTT. Amino acid sequence: CASSLSPGRTATNEKLFF.

This chain links TRBV7-8 with TRBJ1-3, with D perhaps TRBD1 (5 bases). V gave up 5 bases and J gave up 0 bases, with 11 bases separating them. This CDR3 region has 15 residues. Germline V CDR1 and CDR2: SGHVS, FQNEAQ. CDR3 nucleotide sequence: TGTGCCAGCAGCCCTCGGGGGGTCTCTGGAAACACCATATATTTT. It codes for CASSPRGVSGNTIYF.

The chain couples TRBV6-6 to TRBJ2-5, with 8 positions matching TRBD1. The CDR3 is made up of 17 amino acids. The germline CDR1 and CDR2 sequences are MNHNY and SVGAGI (reference sequence). V was pared by 5 bases and J by 2 bases, with 13 bases of the junction left unmatched. The CDR3 DNA reads as TGTGCCAGCAGTCGCAATGCAGGGGGCGCGGGGCAAGAGACCCAGTACTTC. Its translation: CASSRNAGGAGQETQYF.

The V and J genes are TRBV5-5 and TRBJ1-5, with D uncertain. The ends were cut back, 5 bases at V and 1 base at J, with 10 bases in the middle. The CDR3 runs 14 residues. The germline V gene encodes CDR1 SGHKS and CDR2 YYEKEE (reference sequence). The CDR3, as DNA: TGTGCCAGCAGTCCTAGGGAGAGCAATCAGCCCCAGCATTTT. It encodes CASSPRESNQPQHF.

V usage is TRBV6-2 or TRBV6-3 and J usage is TRBJ1-5, with 7 bases that match TRBD1. This CDR3 has 16 amino acids. The germline CDR1 and CDR2 sequences are MNHEY and SVGEGT. J gave up 3 bases and V 0 bases, and 5 bases lay outside the gene matches. CDR3 loop: CASSYSQDRLNQPQHF. CDR3 nucleotide sequence: TGTGCCAGCAGTTACTCCCAGGACAGGCTCAATCAGCCCCAGCATTTT.

The chain combines TRBV12-3 or TRBV12-4 with TRBJ2-2; TRBD2 matches 7 bases. V shed 11 bases and J 3 bases; nucleotides not matched to a gene: 3. The CDR3 spans 12 residues. The CDR3 nucleotides are TGTGCCGGGGCGGGAGACACCGGGGAGCTGTTTTTT. Translated: CAGAGDTGELFF.

The gene calls are TRBV27 and TRBJ2-3; D might be TRBD1 (5 bases). CDR3 size: 17 residues. V was trimmed by 1 base and J by 2 bases, leaving 16 bases between them. The germline gives CDR1 MNHEY, CDR2 SMNVEV (reference sequence). The CDR3 protein is CASSLWGFRQNTDTQYF. The CDR3 DNA follows: TGTGCCAGCAGTTTATGGGGTTTTAGACAGAACACAGATACGCAGTATTTT.

This chain joins TRBV5-1 and TRBJ1-1; D not certain. Germline V gives CDR1 SGHRS, CDR2 YFSETQ. This CDR3 is 15 amino acids long. V was pared by 0 bases and J by 1 base, with 10 bases between. This CDR3 is CASSLGASENTEAFF. CDR3 bases: TGCGCCAGCAGCTTGGGTGCATCAGAGAACACTGAAGCTTTCTTT.

This clone was recorded once. The chain employs TRBV2 and TRBJ1-2, with a possible D match to TRBD1 (5 bases). The CDR3 is 19 residues long. Trimming left V 8 bases short and J 0 bases short, with 28 bases between. CDR1 and CDR2 from the germline V gene are SNHLY and FYNNEI. The CDR3 reads CASSTRNSGLGVANYGYTF. The DNA of the CDR3 is TGTGCCAGCTCTACTCGTAATTCGGGACTGGGGGTAGCTAACTATGGCTACACCTTC.

This sequence joins TRBV10-3 and TRBJ1-5, with D possibly matching TRBD1 (5 bases). Germline CDR1 is ENHRY and CDR2 is SYGVKD. Trimming pared 3 bases from V and 5 bases from J, leaving 11 bases between. The CDR3 length is 14 residues. This CDR3 is CAISDSGQDQPQHF. The CDR3 nucleotides are TGTGCCATCAGTGATTCAGGGCAGGATCAGCCCCAGCATTTT.

This chain connects TRBV9 to TRBJ1-3, with D unclear. There are 16 residues in the CDR3. Germline V gene data show CDR1 as SGDLS and CDR2 as YYNGEE. Trimming took off 0 bases at V and 0 bases at J, with 10 bases between the two ends. CDR3 in amino acids: CASSVGGGYSGNTIYF. CDR3 in DNA: TGTGCCAGCAGCGTAGGAGGAGGGTACTCTGGAAACACCATATATTTT. Filled out from reference TRBV9 and TRBJ1-3, the complete variable domain reads DSGVTQTPKHLITATGQRVTLRCSPRSGDLSVYWYQQSLDQGLQFLIQYYNGEERAKGNILERFSAQQFPDLHSELNLSSLELGDSALYFCASSVGGGYSGNTIYFGEGSWLTVV.

The gene calls are TRBV5-1 and TRBJ2-1; 9 positions agree with TRBD1. The CDR3 contains 15 residues. CDR1 is SGHRS and CDR2 is YFSETQ in the germline V gene. With V trimmed by 1 base and J by 8 bases, 7 bases remained unmatched. Written as DNA, the CDR3 is TGCGCCAGCAGCTTGAGACAGGGGGTTAGGGATGAGCAGTTCTTC. This translates into CASSLRQGVRDEQFF.

The chain combines TRBV5-1 with TRBJ1-3; no definite D call. This CDR3 has 15 amino acids. Per the germline V gene, CDR1 is SGHRS and CDR2 is YFSETQ. With 4 bases removed from V and 2 bases from J, the gap between germline ends came to 13 bases. For the CDR3, the DNA is TGCGCCAGCAGCCCGGAGTCGGGAACTGGAAACACCATATATTTT. Its protein is CASSPESGTGNTIYF.

In its sample, this clone was seen a few times. The rearrangement uses TRBV10-3 and TRBJ1-5, with D maybe TRBD1 (6 bases). Per germline, CDR1 ENHRY and CDR2 SYGVKD. Trimming took off 4 bases at V and 7 bases at J, with 14 bases between the two ends. The CDR3 loop spans 14 amino acids. CDR3 sequence (DNA): TGTGCCATCAGTGGGGGGGGCGCAGGACAGCCCCAGCATTTT. This encodes CAISGGGAGQPQHF.

The count of this clone is one. V usage is TRBV19 and J usage is TRBJ1-2; TRBD1 aligns across 8 bases. V lost 5 bases, J lost 7 bases, and 6 bases stayed unmatched. The CDR3 has 13 residues. Germline V gene sequence: CDR1 LNHDA, CDR2 SQIVND (reference sequence). CDR3 protein: CASSPLGQAGYTF. The CDR3 DNA reads as TGTGCCAGTAGTCCCTTGGGACAGGCTGGCTACACCTTC.

This clone was observed a single time. The chain couples TRBV10-3 to TRBJ1-2; TRBD1 matches at 8 bases. Germline-derived CDR1 and CDR2 are ENHRY and SYGVKD. The ends lost 0 bases at V and 2 bases at J; junction bases unmatched: 5. This CDR3 is built from 16 residues. CDR3 sequence (DNA): TGTGCCATCAGTGAGTCGGGGACAGGTGAAAACTATGGCTACACCTTC. Translating it yields CAISESGTGENYGYTF.

This clone was picked up a small number of times. The chain carries TRBV7-9 and TRBJ2-3; D remains unclear. Germline V gives CDR1 SEHNR, CDR2 FQNEAQ (reference sequence). Trimming took off 1 base at V and 0 bases at J, with 8 bases between the two ends. The CDR3 has 15 residues. For the CDR3, the DNA is TGTGCCAGCAGCTTAGGACACTCTAGCACAGATACGCAGTATTTT. It specifies CASSLGHSSTDTQYF.

The chain combines TRBV4-1 with TRBJ1-1; 10 bases line up with TRBD1. The germline V gene has CDR1 MGHRA and CDR2 YSYEKL. After removal of 4 bases from V and 5 bases from J, the junction contained 10 bases not matched to a gene. The CDR3 is 16 residues long. The CDR3 nucleotides are TGCGCCAGCAGCCTCCTCCCGGGACAGGGGTCTACTGAAGCTTTCTTT. Protein: CASSLLPGQGSTEAFF.

This chain uses TRBV6-5 with TRBJ2-5, with 8 bases aligning to TRBD1. This CDR3 has 15 residues. V shed 6 bases and J 3 bases; nucleotides not matched to a gene: 9. Germline V gene sequence: CDR1 MNHEY, CDR2 SVGAGI. The DNA of the CDR3 is TGTGCCAGCAGAGCATACCTGACAGGGGAAGAGACCCAGTACTTC. Its translation: CASRAYLTGEETQYF.